The T cell receptor beta chain described here comes from a study of cytomegalovirus exposure and HLA in healthy donors. The method was immunoSEQ multiplex PCR; TCRdb's version includes in-frame clones alone and lacks a portion of them. The table records approximately 150,000 clones, about 88% of them present only once. The CDR3 totals 15 residues. V gave up 0 bases and J gave up 2 bases; unmatched junction bases: 3. The germline gives CDR1 SGDLS, CDR2 YYNGEE. The clonotype comes from a woman between 18 and 30 years old in good health and CMV-seropositive. Sequenced input: PBMCs. V and J are TRBV9 and TRBJ2-7; TRBD2 matches 9 bases. CDR3 amino acids: CASSVGTSETYEQYF. The CDR3 region has the DNA TGTGCCAGCAGCGTAGGGACTAGCGAAACCTACGAGCAGTACTTC.